This is a list of T cell receptor beta chains from one sample in a study of PD-L1 blockade in urothelial cancer. Profiled with immunoSEQ multiplex PCR; TCRdb holds only in-frame clones, not every one. The sample lists roughly 51,000 clones; around 85% were seen once. The sample in question was PBMCs, obtained around atezolizumab (anti-PD-L1) treatment. These receptors were collected from a man aged 50 to 60 with urothelial cancer. Both conserved end residues are part of each CDR3.

J: TRBJ2-3
V: TRBV29-1
CDR3: CSVMPGRRADTQYF

J: TRBJ2-5
V: TRBV11-2
CDR3: CASSPRQGLYQETQYF

J: TRBJ2-2
V: TRBV10-1
CDR3: CASTMGTGGDGANTGELFF

J: TRBJ2-7
V: TRBV7-4
CDR3: CASSSPGHKYMWYEQYF

J: TRBJ2-2
V: TRBV18
CDR3: CASSPLQGNTGELFF

J: TRBJ2-7
V: TRBV4-3
CDR3: CASSQVVGDEQYF

J: TRBJ2-5
V: TRBV28
CDR3: CASSQGLAGEETQYF

J: TRBJ1-1
V: TRBV15
CDR3: CATSINTEAFF

J: TRBJ2-3
V: TRBV19
CDR3: CASRQSTDTQYF

J: TRBJ2-2
V: TRBV9
CDR3: CASSPQDYPNTGELFF

J: TRBJ2-3
V: TRBV5-1
CDR3: CASSFFGGATDTQYF

J: TRBJ2-7
V: TRBV6-5
CDR3: CASRNTGTGYEQYF

J: TRBJ2-6
V: TRBV4-3
CDR3: CASSQGQGTGANVLTF

J: TRBJ2-1
V: TRBV27
CDR3: CASSLLGSHRSNEQFF